The 31 T cell receptor beta chains below come from one sample, sequenced in a study of PD-1 blockade in mismatch repair-deficient tumors (dated 2017 in TCRdb). Libraries came from the immunoSEQ multiplex PCR assay. Held by TCRdb, this immuneACCESS table contains in-frame sequences only and omits some clones. Under half of the omission traces to an unresolved V gene where checked; the cause of the rest is unknown. This sample is represented by about 110,000 clones; around 80% of them were singletons. The ten biggest clones cover less than 5.5% of the sample. Here the sequenced sample was peripheral blood, taken approximately 14 months after starting pembrolizumab. All receptors come from an adult with mismatch repair-deficient cancer.

The chain joins TRBV2 to TRBJ2-7; 7 nucleotides agree with TRBD1. The trim removed 6 bases at V and 0 bases at J, leaving 2 bases unmatched. There are 13 residues in the CDR3. Germline-derived CDR1 and CDR2 are SNHLY and FYNNEI. Here the CDR3 DNA reads TGTGCCAGCAGGGGACAGATCTCCTACGAGCAGTACTTC. Its protein is CASRGQISYEQYF. Looking up the rest from reference TRBV2 and TRBJ2-7 gives the full variable domain: EPEVTQTPSHQVTQMGQEVILRCVPISNHLYFYWYRQILGQKVEFLVSFYNNEISEKSEIFDDQFSVERPDGSNFTLKIRSTKLEDSAMYFCASRGQISYEQYFGPGTRLTVT.

Only one count was recorded for this clone. The chain has TRBV7-2 and TRBJ2-5; 8 bases are a match to TRBD1. Trimming removed 5 bases from V and 5 bases from J; junction bases left unmatched: 4. The germline CDR1 and CDR2 sequences are SGHTA and FQGNSA. The CDR3 runs to 13 residues. The CDR3 here is CASSKQGAETQYF. CDR3 DNA sequence: TGTGCCAGCAGCAAGCAGGGGGCGGAGACCCAGTACTTC.

CDR3 bases: TGCGCCAGCAGCTTGGCGCTTAACTACGAGCAGTACTTC. This sequence encodes CASSLALNYEQYF. The gene calls are TRBV5-1 and TRBJ2-5, with D unresolved. The J call is doubtful: the DNA matches TRBJ2-7 better. Per the germline V gene, CDR1 is SGHRS and CDR2 is YFSETQ. This CDR3 comprises 13 residues.

The chain combines TRBV28 with TRBJ1-1, with a weak D call TRBD1 (5 bases). CDR1 and CDR2 (germline): MDHEN, SYDVKM. V shed 7 bases and J shed 10 bases, with 28 bases lying between them. The CDR3 contains 16 residues. The DNA for the CDR3 is TGTGCCAGCACCGCCGGCACGGGGGGTGGAAGACTGGCAGCTTTCTTT. Translation gives CASTAGTGGGRLAAFF. The whole variable domain, remainder taken from reference TRBV28 and TRBJ1-1, is DVKVTQSSRYLVKRTGEKVFLECVQDMDHENMFWYRQDPGLGLRLIYFSYDVKMKEKGDIPEGYSVSREKKERFSLILESASTNQTSMYLCASTAGTGGGRLAAFFGQGTRLTVV.

The V and J genes are TRBV5-1 and TRBJ2-7; D may be TRBD2 (6 bases). Trimming removed 4 bases at V and 2 bases at J, with 22 bases between. The germline V gene encodes CDR1 SGHRS and CDR2 YFSETQ. The CDR3 extends over 17 amino acids. CDR3 coding DNA: TGCGCCAGCAGCCTCTGGGGTGGGCGGGGCTCAACCTACGAGCAGTACTTC. It encodes CASSLWGGRGSTYEQYF.

The rearrangement uses TRBV7-8 and TRBJ1-3, with a weak D call TRBD1 (5 bases). Trimming pared 1 base from V and 0 bases from J, leaving 13 bases between. Germline CDR1 reads SGHVS; CDR2 reads FQNEAQ. The CDR3 consists of 17 residues. The CDR3 here is CASSLGGTTFSGNTIYF. The CDR3 region has the DNA TGTGCCAGCAGCTTAGGGGGGACGACGTTCTCTGGAAACACCATATATTTT. Full variable domain (remainder filled in from reference TRBV7-8 and TRBJ1-3): GAGVSQSPRYKVAKRGQDVALRCDPISGHVSLFWYQQALGQGPEFLTYFQNEAQLDKSGLPSDRFFAERPEGSVSTLKIQRTQQEDSAVYLCASSLGGTTFSGNTIYFGEGSWLTVV.

V gene TRBV28 combines with J gene TRBJ1-5; D is unresolved. V gave up 3 bases and J gave up 0 bases, with 15 bases separating them. CDR3 length: 17 amino acids. Germline V gene lookup returns CDR1 MDHEN and CDR2 SYDVKM. CDR3 region: CASSFTTGKYSNQPQHF. The CDR3 DNA is TGTGCCAGCAGTTTCACGACTGGGAAGTATAGCAATCAGCCCCAGCATTTT.

The chain has TRBV6-1 and TRBJ2-7, with unresolved D. CDR1 is MNHNS and CDR2 is SASEGT in the germline V gene. V gave up 7 bases and J gave up 7 bases, with 17 bases separating them. The CDR3 loop spans 13 amino acids. This CDR3 is CASTVLLRKEQYF. CDR3 sequence (DNA): TGTGCCAGCACCGTTCTCTTGAGGAAAGAGCAGTACTTC.

This CDR3 is CASSYTPVSYNEQFF. CDR3 nucleotide sequence: TGTGCCAGCAGTTACACCCCGGTCTCCTACAATGAGCAGTTCTTC. The chain recombines TRBV6-5 with TRBJ2-1; no reliable D call. This CDR3 spans 15 amino acids. CDR1 is MNHEY, CDR2 SVGAGI, per germline. V gave up 2 bases and J gave up 0 bases, with 8 bases separating them.

The chain has TRBV10-3 and TRBJ2-5; 12 positions match TRBD2. This CDR3 is 17 amino acids long. CDR1 is ENHRY, CDR2 SYGVKD, per germline. V was pared by 6 bases and J by 2 bases, with 10 bases of the junction left unmatched. CDR3: CAIRAGTSGPKQETQYF. In DNA, the CDR3 is TGTGCCATCAGGGCCGGGACTAGCGGGCCCAAACAAGAGACCCAGTACTTC.

This chain connects TRBV25-1 to TRBJ2-1; 8 bases match TRBD2. Germline CDR1 and CDR2: MGHDK and SYGVNS. CDR3 length: 18 amino acids. The V gene end was trimmed by 0 bases and the J gene end by 4 bases; junction bases not matched to a gene: 11. The CDR3 sequence is CASSEYAPTGLGYNEQFF. In DNA, the CDR3 is TGTGCCAGCAGTGAATATGCCCCAACGGGACTAGGATACAATGAGCAGTTCTTC.

This chain uses TRBV14 with TRBJ1-1, with D unclear. CDR3 size: 14 residues. Trimming removed 0 bases from V and 4 bases from J, with 9 bases in between. CDR1 and CDR2 (germline): SGHDN, FVKESK. For the CDR3, the DNA is TGTGCCAGCAGCCAAGATCGGGAGAGCACTGAAGCTTTCTTT. Amino acid sequence: CASSQDRESTEAFF.

The chain has TRBV7-6 and TRBJ2-1; 7 nucleotides align to TRBD2. J gave up 0 bases and V 5 bases, and 7 bases lay outside the gene matches. Germline V gene lookup returns CDR1 SGHVS and CDR2 FNYEAQ. The CDR3 runs to 16 residues. The CDR3 region is CASSGLAGPSYNEQFF. The CDR3 DNA follows: TGTGCCAGCAGCGGGTTAGCGGGTCCCTCCTACAATGAGCAGTTCTTC.

The chain combines TRBV5-6 with TRBJ2-3; D not resolved. The CDR3 runs 12 residues. Germline CDR1 and CDR2: SGHDT and YYEEEE. V was cut by 3 bases and J by 1 base, with 3 bases left in between. In DNA, the CDR3 is TGTGCCAGCAGCTCGGGCACAGATACGCAGTATTTT. Translated: CASSSGTDTQYF.

V and J are TRBV20-1 and TRBJ1-1; unclear D gene. The CDR3 loop spans 10 amino acids. In germline, CDR1 is DFQATT, CDR2 SNEGSKA (reference sequence). V was trimmed by 3 bases and J by 2 bases, leaving 1 base between them. CDR3 coding DNA: TGCAGTGCTAGCAACACTGAAGCTTTCTTT. As protein: CSASNTEAFF.

This rearrangement joins TRBV29-1 to TRBJ2-3, with 7 bases fitting TRBD1. The ends lost 1 base at V and 1 base at J; junction bases unmatched: 2. The CDR3 spans 14 residues. CDR1 SQVTM and CDR2 ANQGSEA come from the germline V gene. For the CDR3, the DNA is TGCAGCGTTGAAGGAGGGGGCCGCACAGATACGCAGTATTTT. This codes for CSVEGGGRTDTQYF.

The rearrangement joins TRBV27 to TRBJ2-1; D is undetermined. Per the germline V gene, CDR1 is MNHEY and CDR2 is SMNVEV (reference sequence). The CDR3 runs 14 residues. V shed 0 bases and J shed 3 bases, with 6 bases lying between them. CDR3 sequence reads: CASSLSAYYNEQFF. The CDR3 bases are TGTGCCAGCAGTTTATCAGCCTACTACAATGAGCAGTTCTTC.

This clone was counted between two and nine times. The chain recombines TRBV30 with TRBJ1-1; D ambiguous. V lost 5 bases and J 6 bases, leaving 10 bases between the germline ends. CDR1 GTSNPN and CDR2 SVGIG come from the germline V gene (reference sequence). The length of the CDR3 is 11 residues. CDR3 amino acids: CAWARVPEAFF. For the CDR3, the DNA is TGTGCCTGGGCCAGAGTCCCTGAAGCTTTCTTT.

This clone was found once. The genes are TRBV7-6 and TRBJ2-5, with D perhaps matching TRBD1 (5 bases). The V gene's germline CDR1 is SGHVS and CDR2 FNYEAQ. The V gene lost 0 bases and the J gene lost 0 bases, with 8 bases spanning the gap. The CDR3 runs 15 residues. The CDR3 DNA sequence: TGTGCCAGCAGCTTAGCCGGCAGGGACCAAGAGACCCAGTACTTC. Translation gives CASSLAGRDQETQYF.

In its sample, this clone was seen a few times. The V call is TRBV27, the J call TRBJ2-1; the match to TRBD2 covers 8 bases. Unmatched junction bases numbered 12, after V lost 6 bases and J lost 2 bases. The germline gives CDR1 MNHEY, CDR2 SMNVEV (reference sequence). CDR3 length equals 17 residues. The CDR3 protein is CASRLTAGGGAYNEQFF. The DNA for the CDR3 is TGTGCCAGCAGACTAACGGCGGGGGGAGGAGCCTACAATGAGCAGTTCTTC.

A remark on this clone: The same CDR3 also results from other DNA sequences found in this sample. The chain joins TRBV7-3 to TRBJ2-3, with D possibly being TRBD2 (5 bases). V lost 0 bases and J lost 1, with 5 bases in between. Germline loops: CDR1 SGHTA, CDR2 FQGTGA. This CDR3 comprises 14 residues. CDR3 bases: TGTGCCAGCAGCTTAACGGGAGGCACAGATACGCAGTATTTT. This translates into CASSLTGGTDTQYF.

A single count supports this clone. The CDR3 reads CASSGRGAPGGYTF. In nucleotides, the CDR3 is TGTGCCAGCAGTGGGAGAGGGGCCCCGGGGGGCTACACCTTC. The gene calls are TRBV6-5 and TRBJ1-2; D possibly corresponds to TRBD1 (5 bases). The CDR3 is made up of 14 amino acids. The V and J ends lost 5 bases and 8 bases respectively, with 18 bases between them. CDR1 is MNHEY and CDR2 is SVGAGI in the germline V gene.

This sequence joins TRBV7-6 and TRBJ2-1, with 12 bases identical to TRBD2. Trimming took 1 base from V and 12 from J; bases not matched to a gene: 4. The germline V gene has CDR1 SGHVS and CDR2 FNYEAQ. The CDR3 is 14 residues long. Here the CDR3 DNA reads TGTGCCAGCAGCTTAGATGGGACTAGCGGGCCGCAGTTCTTC. Translated: CASSLDGTSGPQFF.

The V gene is TRBV12-5, the J gene TRBJ1-5; D not certain. This CDR3 has 14 residues. Germline loops: CDR1 LGHNT, CDR2 FRNRAP. The germline V and J ends were trimmed by 6 bases and 4 bases, with 13 bases remaining between them. CDR3 DNA sequence: TGTGCTAGTGGACCCGATTTTGGGAATCAGCCCCAGCATTTT. Translated, it gives CASGPDFGNQPQHF.

This clone was counted a single time. The CDR3 loop is CASSYGNKVNTGELFF. The CDR3 DNA sequence: TGTGCCAGCAGTTATGGTAACAAGGTTAACACCGGGGAGCTGTTTTTT. The J gene is TRBJ2-2, the V gene TRBV6-5, with unresolved D. V gave up 3 bases and J gave up 2 bases, with 13 bases separating them. Germline CDR1 MNHEY, CDR2 SVGAGI. The CDR3 extends over 16 amino acids.

The rearrangement links TRBV28 to TRBJ2-7, with 9 bases aligning to TRBD2. This CDR3 has 15 residues. V gave up 5 bases and J gave up 6 bases; unmatched junction bases: 11. Germline lookup yields CDR1 MDHEN and CDR2 SYDVKM. The CDR3 bases are TGTGCCAGCAGTCTACCAGGCGGGAGGGCCCCCGAGCAGTACTTC. Translated, it gives CASSLPGGRAPEQYF.

This clone has just a few counts. The rearrangement links TRBV27 to TRBJ2-2; 10 nucleotides align to TRBD1. Germline V lookup: CDR1 MNHEY, CDR2 SMNVEV (reference sequence). The J segment lost 4 bases and the V segment lost 4 bases, leaving 6 bases of the junction unmatched. The CDR3 spans 16 residues. In DNA form, the CDR3 reads TGTGCCAGCAGTTCCGCCGGGACAGGGGTCACCGGGGAGCTGTTTTTT. It codes for CASSSAGTGVTGELFF.

The rearrangement links TRBV4-3 to TRBJ1-1; tentative D call: TRBD1 (6 bases). This CDR3 is 14 amino acids long. CDR1 is LGHNA, CDR2 YSLEER, per germline. V was cut by 0 bases and J by 6 bases, with 11 bases left in between. CDR3 DNA: TGCGCCAGCAGCCAAGATTGGGACATCTCTGAAGCTTTCTTT. This translates into CASSQDWDISEAFF.

V is TRBV19 and J is TRBJ1-2; D perhaps matches TRBD1 (5 bases). CDR1 LNHDA and CDR2 SQIVND come from the germline V gene (reference sequence). The V gene lost 7 bases and the J gene lost 5 bases, with 14 bases spanning the gap. This CDR3 has 13 residues. This chain's CDR3 is CASKSGPGYGYTF. The DNA of the CDR3 is TGTGCCAGTAAGTCGGGTCCAGGGTATGGCTACACCTTC.

CDR3 sequence: CASSFGGENTEAFF. CDR3 DNA sequence: TGTGCCAGCAGCTTCGGGGGCGAGAACACTGAAGCTTTCTTT. This sequence joins TRBV9 and TRBJ1-1; possible D gene TRBD1, 6 bases. The CDR3 runs to 14 residues. CDR1 is SGDLS, CDR2 YYNGEE, per germline. V gave up 4 bases and J gave up 1 base, with 11 bases separating them.

V and J are TRBV5-1 and TRBJ2-1; D ambiguous. V was cut by 1 base and J by 5 bases, with 10 bases left in between. Germline V gene lookup returns CDR1 SGHRS and CDR2 YFSETQ. This CDR3 region has 14 residues. The CDR3 protein is CASSLNAYNNEQFF. The DNA of the CDR3 is TGCGCCAGCAGCTTGAACGCCTATAACAATGAGCAGTTCTTC. The variable domain in full, with the rest retrieved from reference TRBV5-1 and TRBJ2-1, is KAGVTQTPRYLIKTRGQQVTLSCSPISGHRSVSWYQQTPGQGLQFLFEYFSETQRNKGNFPGRFSGRQFSNSRSEMNVSTLELGDSALYLCASSLNAYNNEQFFGPGTRLTVL.